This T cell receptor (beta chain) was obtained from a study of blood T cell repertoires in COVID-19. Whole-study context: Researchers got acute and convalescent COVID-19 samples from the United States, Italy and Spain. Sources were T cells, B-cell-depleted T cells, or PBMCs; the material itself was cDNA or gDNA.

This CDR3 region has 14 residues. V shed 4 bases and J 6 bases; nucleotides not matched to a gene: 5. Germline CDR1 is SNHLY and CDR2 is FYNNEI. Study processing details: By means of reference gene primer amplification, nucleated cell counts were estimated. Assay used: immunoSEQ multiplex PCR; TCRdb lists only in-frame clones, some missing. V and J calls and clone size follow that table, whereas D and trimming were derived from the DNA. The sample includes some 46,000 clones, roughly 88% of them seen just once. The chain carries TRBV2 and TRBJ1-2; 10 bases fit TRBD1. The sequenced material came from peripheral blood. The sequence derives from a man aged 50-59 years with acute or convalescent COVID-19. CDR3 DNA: TGTGCCAGCAGTGTGGACAGGGGGGCTCATGGCTACACCTTC. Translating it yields CASSVDRGAHGYTF.